The rows below give T cell receptor beta chains drawn from one sample of a study of cytomegalovirus exposure and HLA in healthy donors. Method: immunoSEQ multiplex PCR; TCRdb's copy keeps in-frame clones and lacks some. Seen here are around 170,000 clones, around four fifths observed once, and the top ten hold roughly 0.73%. The sequenced sample was PBMCs. The receptors originated from a woman younger than 35 in good health and CMV-seronegative. Each CDR3 is given with its conserved first and last residue. The D gene is left open where the match is weak. Size is stated for part of the rows, as once, few or many counts, or as a class when the clone is expanded.

J | D | V | size | CDR3 | DNA
TRBJ2-2 | TRBD2 | TRBV5-1 | - | CASSSHLAGGLTGELFF | TGCGCCAGCAGCTCCCACCTAGCGGGGGGTCTCACCGGGGAGCTGTTTTTT
TRBJ2-7 | - | TRBV7-8 | - | CASSPDLSGSYEQYF | TGTGCCAGCAGCCCGGATCTATCGGGGTCCTACGAGCAGTACTTC
TRBJ2-3 | - | TRBV5-6 | - | CASSFDMAGGGLTDTQYF | TGTGCCAGCAGCTTTGATATGGCAGGGGGAGGTTTGACAGATACGCAGTATTTT
TRBJ2-3 | TRBD2 | TRBV7-9 | - | CASAHSGPADTQYF | TGTGCCAGCGCGCATAGCGGGCCCGCAGATACGCAGTATTTT
TRBJ2-3 | - | TRBV9 | - | CASSVGVSSTDTQYF | TGTGCCAGCAGCGTAGGTGTCAGTTCCACAGATACGCAGTATTTT
TRBJ2-5 | TRBD2 | TRBV7-9 | - | CASSWTGTSQRRETQYF | TGTGCCAGCAGTTGGACCGGGACTAGCCAAAGACGAGAGACCCAGTACTTC
TRBJ1-1 | - | TRBV9 | once | CASSAFRENTEAFF | TGTGCCAGCAGCGCTTTCAGGGAGAACACTGAAGCTTTCTTT
TRBJ2-2 | TRBD2 | TRBV30 | - | CACLAGNQNTGELFF | TGTGCCTGCCTAGCGGGAAATCAGAACACCGGGGAGCTGTTTTTT
TRBJ2-7 | TRBD1 | TRBV27 | - | CASSYPGQGYEQYF | TGTGCCAGCAGTTACCCGGGACAGGGTTACGAGCAGTACTTC
TRBJ2-2 | TRBD1 | TRBV6-1 | few | CASTEGQGRTGELFF | TGTGCCAGCACTGAAGGACAGGGGAGGACCGGGGAGCTGTTTTTT
TRBJ2-3 | - | TRBV5-8 | - | CASGRQETSTDTQYF | TGTGCCAGCGGGAGACAGGAAACTAGCACAGATACGCAGTATTTT
TRBJ2-7 | TRBD1 | TRBV5-5 | few | CASSLSSVGGWSEEQYF | TGTGCCAGCAGCTTGTCCTCAGTAGGGGGCTGGTCCGAAGAGCAGTACTTC
TRBJ2-7 | - | TRBV7-3 | - | CASSPTAGSYEQYF | TGTGCCAGCAGCCCCACCGCCGGTTCCTACGAGCAGTACTTC
TRBJ2-1 | - | TRBV6-1 | few | CASSGGLDESWFNEQFF | TGTGCCAGCAGTGGCGGATTAGACGAGAGCTGGTTCAATGAGCAGTTCTTC
TRBJ2-1 | TRBD2 | TRBV9 | - | CASSVAISGGGFEEQFF | TGTGCCAGCAGCGTAGCTATCTCGGGGGGAGGTTTCGAGGAGCAGTTCTTC
TRBJ2-3 | - | TRBV15 | - | CATSRGSRTDTQYF | TGTGCCACCAGCAGGGGGAGCAGGACAGATACGCAGTATTTT
TRBJ1-3 | - | TRBV6-6 | - | CASLFGRGGNTIYF | TGTGCCAGCCTTTTCGGGCGGGGTGGAAACACCATATATTTT
TRBJ2-2 | TRBD2 | TRBV14 | - | CASSQDWASGTGELFF | TGTGCCAGCAGCCAAGATTGGGCTAGCGGGACCGGGGAGCTGTTTTTT
TRBJ1-2 | - | TRBV7-9 | - | CASSLDWLDRDPSGYTF | TGTGCCAGCAGCTTAGATTGGCTGGACAGAGACCCCTCGGGCTACACCTTC
TRBJ2-5 | - | TRBV2 | - | CASSVLRGGETQYF | TGTGCCAGCAGTGTTTTGAGGGGGGGAGAGACCCAGTACTTC
TRBJ2-1 | - | TRBV4-1 | - | CASSQDGAIEQFF | TGCGCCAGCAGCCAAGACGGAGCGATTGAGCAGTTCTTC
TRBJ2-2 | TRBD2 | TRBV9 | - | CASGRLARGTGELFF | TGTGCCAGCGGCAGACTAGCGAGGGGCACCGGGGAGCTGTTTTTT
TRBJ2-2 | - | TRBV7-9 | - | CASSPETNTGELFF | TGTGCCAGCAGCCCCGAGACGAACACCGGGGAGCTGTTTTTT
TRBJ2-3 | TRBD1 | TRBV6-5 | few | CASSLRQGEHTQYF | TGTGCCAGCAGTTTAAGACAGGGGGAACATACGCAGTATTTT
TRBJ2-7 | - | TRBV6-5 | - | CASSLLNRDLQYF | TGTGCCAGCAGCTTGCTGAACAGGGATCTCCAGTACTTC
TRBJ1-3 | - | TRBV11-2 | once | CASSLGWAGSSGNTIYF | TGTGCCAGCAGCTTAGGCTGGGCAGGAAGCTCTGGAAACACCATATATTTT
TRBJ2-2 | TRBD1 | TRBV18 | - | CASSPDRVPGELFF | TGTGCCAGCTCACCAGACAGGGTCCCCGGGGAGCTGTTTTTT
TRBJ1-2 | - | TRBV18 | - | CASSPRLTANYGYTF | TGTGCCAGCTCACCGCGGTTGACCGCTAACTATGGCTACACCTTC
TRBJ2-1 | - | TRBV2 | - | CASSLETAYNEQFF | TGTGCCAGCAGTTTAGAGACAGCCTACAATGAGCAGTTCTTC
TRBJ2-2 | - | TRBV18 | - | CASSPRADTGELFF | TGTGCCAGCTCACCACGGGCAGACACCGGGGAGCTGTTTTTT
TRBJ2-1 | TRBD2 | TRBV6-1 | - | CASRQSGRANEQFF | TGTGCCAGCAGACAGAGCGGGAGGGCCAATGAGCAGTTCTTC
TRBJ2-1 | TRBD2 | TRBV28 | - | CASSLGLAGGFEQFF | TGTGCCAGCAGTTTGGGACTAGCGGGAGGGTTTGAGCAGTTCTTC
TRBJ2-5 | - | TRBV28 | few | CASHPQDSSLTQYF | TGTGCCAGCCACCCCCAGGACAGTTCATTGACCCAGTACTTC
TRBJ2-1 | - | TRBV28 | - | CASSLADNEQFF | TGTGCCAGCAGTTTAGCGGACAATGAGCAGTTCTTC
TRBJ2-3 | TRBD2 | TRBV11-2 | few | CASSLSTSGSWVDTQYF | TGTGCCAGCAGCCTGAGCACTAGCGGGAGTTGGGTAGATACGCAGTATTTT
TRBJ2-5 | TRBD1 | TRBV7-3 | - | CASSLSPGQGETQYF | TGTGCCAGCAGCTTATCGCCGGGACAGGGAGAGACCCAGTACTTC
TRBJ2-5 | TRBD2 | TRBV13 | - | CASSLEAGGLQETQYF | TGTGCCAGCAGCTTAGAAGCGGGAGGCCTACAAGAGACCCAGTACTTC
TRBJ2-2 | TRBD2 | TRBV19 | - | CASNLGTSENTGELFF | TGTGCCAGTAACCTAGGGACTAGCGAGAACACCGGGGAGCTGTTTTTT
TRBJ2-7 | - | TRBV6-6 | - | CASTGAGEQYF | TGTGCCAGCACAGGGGCGGGCGAGCAGTACTTC
TRBJ2-7 | TRBD2 | TRBV7-6 | - | CASSHQVLADPRAYEQYF | TGTGCCAGCAGCCATCAGGTACTAGCGGACCCCCGAGCCTACGAGCAGTACTTC
TRBJ2-7 | - | TRBV2 | few | CASSWDSAYEQYF | TGTGCCAGCAGTTGGGACTCCGCCTACGAGCAGTACTTC
TRBJ2-1 | TRBD2 | TRBV6-1 | - | CASSGETSAQFF | TGTGCCAGCAGTGGGGAAACTAGCGCGCAGTTCTTC
TRBJ2-3 | TRBD2 | TRBV2 | - | CASSVIGGRLGDTQYF | TGTGCCAGCAGTGTTATTGGCGGGAGATTGGGAGATACGCAGTATTTT
TRBJ1-5 | TRBD1 | TRBV5-6 | - | CASSLNTGTGGNQPQHF | TGTGCCAGCAGCCTAAACACCGGGACAGGGGGCAATCAGCCCCAGCATTTT
TRBJ2-7 | - | TRBV2 | - | CASSEVVYSYEQYF | TGTGCCAGCAGTGAAGTTGTTTATTCCTACGAGCAGTACTTC
TRBJ2-7 | TRBD1 | TRBV27 | - | CASSLGQGSYEQYF | TGTGCCAGCAGCCTTGGACAGGGTTCCTACGAGCAGTACTTC
TRBJ1-2 | - | TRBV4-2 | - | CASSPDRNYGYTF | TGTGCCAGCAGCCCAGACAGAAACTATGGCTACACCTTC
TRBJ2-2 | TRBD1 | TRBV2 | - | CATAIEQGRIGELFF | TGTGCCACAGCAATAGAACAGGGGAGAATCGGGGAGCTGTTTTTT
TRBJ2-5 | TRBD1 | TRBV9 | - | CASSPTGGLGGQETQYF | TGTGCCAGCAGCCCGACAGGGGGGCTAGGGGGCCAAGAGACCCAGTACTTC
TRBJ2-4 | - | TRBV28 | - | CASSTSVSPAKNIQYF | TGTGCCAGCAGTACTAGTGTGTCCCCAGCCAAAAACATTCAGTACTTC
TRBJ2-7 | - | TRBV7-9 | - | CASSLITRGSYEQYF | TGTGCCAGCAGCTTAATAACCAGAGGCTCCTACGAGCAGTACTTC
TRBJ2-2 | - | TRBV2 | - | CASSEGQNTGELFF | TGTGCCAGCAGCGAGGGACAGAACACCGGGGAGCTGTTTTTT
TRBJ2-3 | - | TRBV2 | - | CASSVQGAASTDTQYF | TGTGCCAGCAGTGTGCAAGGGGCCGCTAGCACAGATACGCAGTATTTT
TRBJ1-5 | - | TRBV29-1 | - | CSVAPRQDEGNQPQHF | TGCAGCGTTGCCCCTCGACAGGATGAGGGCAATCAGCCCCAGCATTTT
TRBJ2-7 | - | TRBV2 | - | CASSEALLGAYEQYF | TGTGCCAGCAGTGAAGCGCTTTTGGGAGCCTACGAGCAGTACTTC